What follows are 5 T cell receptor beta chains derived from one specimen sequenced in a study of blood T cell repertoires in COVID-19. Here immunoSEQ multiplex PCR was the method, and the copy in TCRdb shows in-frame clones only, minus some. Of roughly 60,000 clones in the sample, just under 80% were seen once. The sample was peripheral blood. These receptors were collected from a human donor in a cohort sampled during active COVID-19.

V usage is TRBV5-1 and J usage is TRBJ1-2; D remains ambiguous. V lost 0 bases to trimming and J lost 8 bases, with 14 bases between them. Germline assignment: CDR1 SGHRS and CDR2 YFSETQ. This CDR3 has 14 residues. CDR3 protein: CASSLGTAAQGYTF. The CDR3, as DNA: TGCGCCAGCAGCTTGGGTACCGCGGCCCAAGGCTACACCTTC.

In this sample, this clone turned up many times. The chain links TRBV5-4 to TRBJ1-2; TRBD1 might be the D (5 bases). CDR3 length: 15 residues. Trimming took off 4 bases at V and 7 bases at J, with 20 bases between the two ends. Germline V gives CDR1 SGHNT, CDR2 YYREEE (reference sequence). The chain's CDR3 is CASSPGGGLLGGYTF. The CDR3 nucleotides read TGTGCCAGCAGCCCGGGCGGGGGTCTCTTAGGTGGCTACACCTTC.

This clone was counted only a few times. The chain has TRBV28 and TRBJ1-4; D is unresolved. The CDR3 is 12 residues long. From germline, CDR1 is MDHEN and CDR2 SYDVKM. Trimming removed 8 bases at V and 7 bases at J, with 11 bases between. CDR3 protein: CASRESTEKLFF. The CDR3 DNA reads as TGTGCCAGCCGGGAGTCAACTGAAAAACTGTTTTTT.

The rearrangement links TRBV28 to TRBJ2-7, with D unclear. V was shortened by 1 base and J by 0 bases, with 7 bases between the two germline ends. The germline V gene encodes CDR1 MDHEN and CDR2 SYDVKM. CDR3 size: 14 residues. CDR3 in amino acids: CASSLSTPSYEQYF. The CDR3 coding sequence is TGTGCCAGCAGTTTATCGACACCCTCCTACGAGCAGTACTTC.

The chain carries TRBV5-4 and TRBJ1-4; D not certain. This CDR3 is 13 amino acids long. Germline CDR1 is SGHNT and CDR2 is YYREEE (reference sequence). The V gene lost 4 bases and the J gene lost 4 bases, with 8 bases spanning the gap. CDR3 nucleotides: TGTGCCAGCAGCGTGACTGATAATGAAAAACTGTTTTTT. This encodes CASSVTDNEKLFF. Full variable domain (missing parts from reference TRBV5-4 and TRBJ1-4): ETGVTQSPTHLIKTRGQQVTLRCSSQSGHNTVSWYQQALGQGPQFIFQYYREEENGRGNFPPRFSGLQFPNYSSELNVNALELDDSALYLCASSVTDNEKLFFGSGTQLSVL.